These 22 T cell receptor beta chains came from one sample sequenced in a study of CD8 T cells in Susac syndrome. RNA, at about 0.5 to 1 ug, was reverse transcribed with random hexamers. One entry per CDR3 protein, called by TCRdb with MiXCR from the immunoSEQ multiplex PCR reads. The sample yields 120,000 or so distinct CDR3 sequences, roughly 94% seen once. The sequencing sample was made of CD4+ T cells from PBMCs. Every receptor here comes from a human donor in good health.

V is TRBV10-3 and J is TRBJ2-7; 8 bases are a match to TRBD2. V shed 6 bases and J 0 bases; nucleotides not matched to a gene: 4. Germline lookup yields CDR1 ENHRY and CDR2 SYGVKD. This CDR3 is built from 14 residues. The CDR3 region has the DNA TGTGCCATCAGGATACTAGCGGACTCCTACGAGCAGTACTTC. Protein: CAIRILADSYEQYF.

This chain connects TRBV9 to TRBJ2-7; 13 nucleotides agree with TRBD2. CDR1 is SGDLS, CDR2 YYNGEE, per germline. Trimming at V came to 0 bases and at J to 5 bases, leaving 11 bases not matched to a gene. The CDR3 covers 18 residues. CDR3 sequence: CASSVGEGGLAGFNEQYF. CDR3 in DNA: TGTGCCAGCAGCGTAGGAGAGGGGGGACTAGCGGGATTCAACGAGCAGTACTTC.

Remarks on this clonotype: Germline and junction disagree at one end, which may indicate a read error. The rearrangement links TRBV9 to TRBJ1-1; tentative D call: TRBD1 (5 bases). The CDR3 is made up of 15 amino acids. The germline gives CDR1 SGDLS, CDR2 YYNGEE. The CDR3 reads CASSVGGTLNTEAFF. The CDR3 DNA is TGTGCCAGCAGCGTAGGGGGCACCCTGAACACTGAAGCCTTCTTT. Combining the CDR3 with reference TRBV9 and TRBJ1-1 gives the whole variable domain DSGVTQTPKHLITATGQRVTLRCSPRSGDLSVYWYQQSLDQGLQFLIQYYNGEERAKGNILERFSAQQFPDLHSELNLSSLELGDSALYFCASSVGGTLNTEAFFGQGTRLTVV.

The rearrangement links TRBV20-1 to TRBJ2-1; D uncertain. The CDR3 is 14 residues long. The V gene's germline CDR1 is DFQATT and CDR2 SNEGSKA (reference sequence). Trimming took 0 bases from V and 0 from J, leaving 6 bases between them. The DNA of the CDR3 is TGCAGTGCTAGAGATCCGAACTCCTACAATGAGCAGTTCTTC. It codes for CSARDPNSYNEQFF.

The gene calls are TRBV19 and TRBJ2-1; D unclear. This CDR3 comprises 15 residues. Germline loops: CDR1 LNHDA, CDR2 SQIVND (reference sequence). Trimming cost V 7 bases and J 0 bases, with 13 bases left between them. The CDR3 region is CASTADHSSYNEQFF. The CDR3 DNA reads as TGTGCCAGTACCGCGGACCATAGCTCCTACAATGAGCAGTTCTTC.

This chain uses TRBV30 with TRBJ1-1, with D unresolved. V was trimmed by 2 bases and J by 8 bases, leaving 9 bases between them. Germline V gene data show CDR1 as GTSNPN and CDR2 as SVGIG (reference sequence). The CDR3 is made up of 11 amino acids. CDR3 in DNA: TGTGCCTGGAGTAAAACATGGGAAGCTTTCTTT. Its protein product is CAWSKTWEAFF.

The chain has TRBV28 and TRBJ2-1, with D perhaps matching TRBD1 or TRBD2 (5 bases each). Trimming took off 8 bases at V and 2 bases at J, with 13 bases between the two ends. Germline CDR1 is MDHEN and CDR2 is SYDVKM. The length of the CDR3 is 14 residues. CDR3 in amino acids: CASRGSLTYNEQFF. Written as DNA, the CDR3 is TGTGCCAGCCGGGGCAGTTTGACCTACAATGAGCAGTTCTTC.

CDR3 DNA: TGTGCCAGCAGCCCGGAATATCAAGCTCCCGAGCAGTACTTC. This sequence encodes CASSPEYQAPEQYF. The chain uses TRBV7-2 and TRBJ2-7; D gene unclear. Trimming shortened V by 5 bases and J by 6 bases, and 17 bases separated the two germline ends. Germline CDR1 and CDR2: SGHTA and FQGNSA. CDR3 size: 14 residues.

This chain links TRBV28 with TRBJ2-7; 7 bases are shared with TRBD2. CDR3 size: 13 residues. V lost 5 bases, J lost 6 bases, and 7 bases stayed unmatched. Germline assignment: CDR1 MDHEN and CDR2 SYDVKM. The CDR3 DNA sequence: TGTGCCAGCAGTACCACTAGCGTGGGCGAGCAGTACTTC. This encodes CASSTTSVGEQYF.

DNA for the CDR3: TGCAGTGCTACTGTTTACGGAGAGACCCAGTACTTC. Its protein is CSATVYGETQYF. V usage is TRBV20-1 and J usage is TRBJ2-5; the D is unclear. Germline CDR1 DFQATT, CDR2 SNEGSKA (reference sequence). The CDR3 contains 12 residues. With 4 bases removed from V and 4 bases from J, the gap between germline ends came to 10 bases.

This sequence joins TRBV3-1 and TRBJ2-5; D is unresolved. The CDR3 contains 15 residues. From germline, CDR1 is LGHDT and CDR2 YNNKEL (reference sequence). V shed 3 bases and J shed 4 bases, with 15 bases lying between them. The chain's CDR3 is CASSQSPGLLETQYF. DNA for the CDR3: TGTGCCAGCAGCCAGAGTCCAGGTTTACTAGAGACCCAGTACTTC.

The rearrangement joins TRBV7-2 to TRBJ1-2; D not resolved. Germline loops: CDR1 SGHTA, CDR2 FQGNSA. Between the trimmed V and J ends, which lost 0 bases and 7 bases, there was a span of 18 bases. This CDR3 spans 16 amino acids. CDR3 DNA sequence: TGTGCCAGCAGCTTAGCGGCAATAAGAGGGCTGGGTGGCTACACCTTC. This gives the protein CASSLAAIRGLGGYTF.

The V gene is TRBV20-1, the J gene TRBJ2-7, with 11 positions matching TRBD2. Germline values: CDR1 DFQATT, CDR2 SNEGSKA (reference sequence). The CDR3 has 14 residues. The V gene end was trimmed by 6 bases and the J gene end by 1 base; junction bases not matched to a gene: 5. CDR3 region: CSAGLAVQSYEQYF. CDR3 DNA: TGCAGTGCGGGACTAGCGGTGCAATCCTACGAGCAGTACTTC.

This chain links TRBV6-5 with TRBJ2-1, with TRBD2 as a possible D gene (6 bases). With 5 bases removed from V and 7 bases from J, the gap between germline ends came to 6 bases. Germline CDR1 is MNHEY and CDR2 is SVGAGI. This CDR3 has 11 amino acids. CDR3 amino acids: CASSGRNEQFF. DNA of the CDR3: TGTGCCAGCAGTGGGAGGAATGAGCAGTTCTTC.

This chain's CDR3 is CASSEGVGSSTDTQYF. The CDR3 region has the DNA TGTGCCAGCAGTGAAGGGGTCGGATCTAGCACAGATACGCAGTATTTT. The rearrangement links TRBV2 to TRBJ2-3; the D is unclear. V was cut by 1 base and J by 0 bases, with 11 bases left in between. Germline lookup yields CDR1 SNHLY and CDR2 FYNNEI. The CDR3 has 16 residues.

This chain links TRBV7-8 with TRBJ2-2, with 7 nucleotides matching TRBD1. Germline loops: CDR1 SGHVS, CDR2 FQNEAQ. V trimming: 1 base; J trimming: 7 bases; junction bases outside the gene matches: 6. This CDR3 comprises 15 residues. In nucleotides, the CDR3 is TGTGCCAGCAGCTTAGGCGCGACAGGGCTCGGGGAGCTGTTTTTT. It encodes CASSLGATGLGELFF.

The chain combines TRBV6-5 with TRBJ1-5, with TRBD1 identical over 8 bases. V shed 0 bases and J 7 bases; nucleotides not matched to a gene: 8. The CDR3 has 16 amino acids. In germline, CDR1 is MNHEY, CDR2 SVGAGI. The CDR3 protein is CASSYSYGQGYQPQHF. CDR3 in DNA: TGTGCCAGCAGTTACTCATACGGACAGGGTTACCAGCCCCAGCATTTT.

The CDR3 spells CASSRTTNEKLFF. For the CDR3, the DNA is TGCGCCAGCAGCAGGACAACTAATGAAAAACTGTTTTTT. This rearrangement joins TRBV5-1 to TRBJ1-4; D is undetermined. V dropped 4 bases and J dropped 0 bases, with 4 bases sitting between them. The CDR3 is 13 residues long. From germline, CDR1 is SGHRS and CDR2 YFSETQ. The full variable domain, rest sourced from reference TRBV5-1 and TRBJ1-4, is KAGVTQTPRYLIKTRGQQVTLSCSPISGHRSVSWYQQTPGQGLQFLFEYFSETQRNKGNFPGRFSGRQFSNSRSEMNVSTLELGDSALYLCASSRTTNEKLFFGSGTQLSVL.

The chain combines TRBV7-9 with TRBJ1-6; D gene uncertain. The CDR3 is made up of 15 amino acids. V lost 5 bases, J lost 9 bases, and 17 bases lay in between. CDR1 and CDR2 (germline): SEHNR, FQNEAQ (reference sequence). CDR3 bases: TGTGCCAGCAGCCATAGCAATATGTTGTCTTCACCCCTCCACTTT. Translated, it gives CASSHSNMLSSPLHF.

Written as DNA, the CDR3 is TGCGCCAGCAGTGAAGCCGGGCCTTCTGGCTACACCTTC. Protein product: CASSEAGPSGYTF. The chain uses TRBV10-2 and TRBJ1-2; no definite D call. The CDR3 sequence is 13 residues long. Germline V gene data show CDR1 as WSHSY and CDR2 as SAAADI. With 3 bases removed from V and 7 bases from J, the gap between germline ends came to 12 bases.

The J gene is TRBJ2-3, the V gene TRBV6-5; TRBD2 is a possible D gene (5 bases). V dropped 5 bases and J dropped 3 bases, with 12 bases sitting between them. The CDR3 runs 14 residues. Germline CDR1 MNHEY, CDR2 SVGAGI. The CDR3 loop reads CASSLARRTDTQYF. The CDR3 DNA reads as TGTGCCAGCAGTCTAGCACGACGTACAGATACGCAGTATTTT.

The V call is TRBV6-1, the J call TRBJ1-5, with TRBD1 matching over 8 bases. The CDR3 has 16 residues. J lost 4 bases, V lost 6 bases, and 11 bases had no gene match. Germline loops: CDR1 MNHNS, CDR2 SASEGT. In nucleotides, the CDR3 is TGTGCCAGCAGAAGGCTAGACAGGGGAAGAAATCAGCCCCAGCATTTT. Its translation: CASRRLDRGRNQPQHF.